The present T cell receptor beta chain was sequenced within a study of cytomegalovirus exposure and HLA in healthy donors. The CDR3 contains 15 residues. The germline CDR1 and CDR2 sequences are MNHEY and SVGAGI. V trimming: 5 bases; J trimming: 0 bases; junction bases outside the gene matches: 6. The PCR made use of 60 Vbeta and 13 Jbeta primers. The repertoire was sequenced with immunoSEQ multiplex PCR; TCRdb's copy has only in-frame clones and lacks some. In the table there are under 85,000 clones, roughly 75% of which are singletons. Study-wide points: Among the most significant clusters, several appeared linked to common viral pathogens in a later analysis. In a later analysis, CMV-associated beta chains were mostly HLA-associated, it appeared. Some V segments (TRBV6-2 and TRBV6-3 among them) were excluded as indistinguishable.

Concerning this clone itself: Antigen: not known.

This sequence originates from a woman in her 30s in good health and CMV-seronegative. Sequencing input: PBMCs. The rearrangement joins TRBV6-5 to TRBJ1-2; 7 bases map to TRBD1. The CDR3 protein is CASSRGDRANYGYTF. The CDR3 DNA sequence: TGTGCCAGCAGTAGGGGGGACAGAGCTAACTATGGCTACACCTTC.